Following are 21 T cell receptor beta chains from one sample sequenced in a study of CD8 T cells in Susac syndrome. RNA was extracted with the RNeasy kit, and a quantity of 0.5 to 1 ug was reverse transcribed using random hexamers. TCRdb passed the immunoSEQ multiplex PCR reads through MiXCR, listing each CDR3 protein once. The sample has approximately 190,000 distinct CDR3 sequences; around 95% are singletons. Input material: CD8+ T cells from PBMCs. These receptors were obtained from a human donor with Susac syndrome.

The chain carries TRBV5-6 and TRBJ1-5; D call uncertain. V lost 0 bases, J lost 4 bases, and 11 bases lay in between. CDR3 length: 15 residues. Germline CDR1 reads SGHDT; CDR2 reads YYEEEE. The CDR3 DNA follows: TGTGCCAGCAGCTTGGGAGCGTCGGGAAATCAGCCCCAGCATTTT. Translation: CASSLGASGNQPQHF.

This clonotype came up a few times. The chain recombines TRBV13 with TRBJ2-3; D remains unclear. The CDR3 has 13 residues. CDR1 and CDR2 (germline): PRHDT, FYEKMQ (reference sequence). Between the trimmed V and J ends, which lost 5 bases and 7 bases, there was a span of 13 bases. The CDR3 DNA sequence: TGTGCCAGCAGCAGCTTGGTCCTCCATACGCAGTATTTT. Protein: CASSSLVLHTQYF.

V usage is TRBV29-1 and J usage is TRBJ2-7; 7 bases align to TRBD2. V shed 2 bases, J shed 0 bases, and the junction held 10 bases outside the gene matches. The V gene's germline CDR1 is SQVTM and CDR2 ANQGSEA. CDR3 size: 16 residues. CDR3 amino acids: CSVELVYGGSSYEQYF. Here the CDR3 DNA reads TGCAGCGTTGAATTAGTTTACGGGGGGAGCTCCTACGAGCAGTACTTC.

The CDR3 is CASSRLTGHEQYF. The CDR3 nucleotides read TGTGCCAGCAGTCGTTTAACAGGGCACGAGCAGTACTTC. The chain has TRBV12-3 or TRBV12-4 and TRBJ2-7; TRBD1 might be the D (6 bases). CDR3 length equals 13 residues. Trimming left V 5 bases short and J 5 bases short, with 13 bases between.

The gene calls are TRBV4-1 and TRBJ2-5, with 15 bases identical to TRBD2. This CDR3 comprises 17 residues. Germline V lookup: CDR1 MGHRA, CDR2 YSYEKL. V dropped 1 base and J dropped 2; count of bases not matched to a gene: 2. CDR3 region: CASSQVGLAGGQETQYF. The DNA for the CDR3 is TGCGCCAGCAGCCAAGTGGGACTAGCGGGGGGACAAGAGACCCAGTACTTC.

CDR3 DNA: TGCAGCGTTTTTGAGGGGGCCGGGGAGCTGTTTTTT. Encoded protein: CSVFEGAGELFF. This sequence joins TRBV29-1 and TRBJ2-2; perhaps TRBD1 as D (6 bases). There are 12 residues in the CDR3. CDR1 is SQVTM, CDR2 ANQGSEA, per germline. The V gene lost 5 bases and the J gene lost 6 bases, with 10 bases spanning the gap.

J is TRBJ2-3 and V is TRBV6-4; 9 positions match TRBD1. The germline gives CDR1 MRHNA, CDR2 SNTAGT. The CDR3 has 15 amino acids. Trimming at V came to 4 bases and at J to 3 bases, leaving 5 bases not matched to a gene. The CDR3 coding sequence is TGTGCCAGCAGTGTGGGACAGGGACTAACAGATACGCAGTATTTT. Translated: CASSVGQGLTDTQYF.

The genes are TRBV3-1 and TRBJ1-4, with unresolved D. Germline CDR1 and CDR2: LGHDT and YNNKEL (reference sequence). The CDR3 length is 13 residues. Trimming removed 1 base at V and 8 bases at J, with 8 bases between. CDR3 protein: CASSQVGPEKLFF. The DNA of the CDR3 is TGTGCCAGCAGCCAAGTCGGACCAGAAAAACTGTTTTTT.

The chain employs TRBV9 and TRBJ1-1, with D possibly TRBD1 on 5 matching bases. The V and J ends lost 2 bases and 7 bases respectively, with 9 bases between them. This CDR3 is 12 amino acids long. Germline CDR1 SGDLS, CDR2 YYNGEE. DNA for the CDR3: TGTGCCAGCAGCGTCGGGGGTGGTGAAGCTTTCTTT. Translating it yields CASSVGGGEAFF.

The rearrangement links TRBV27 to TRBJ1-2; possibly TRBD1 for D (6 bases). Germline-derived CDR1 and CDR2 are MNHEY and SMNVEV (reference sequence). V dropped 3 bases and J dropped 4 bases, with 12 bases sitting between them. The CDR3 is made up of 14 amino acids. CDR3: CASSLGGPVYGYTF. The CDR3 nucleotides read TGTGCCAGCAGTTTGGGGGGCCCCGTCTATGGCTACACCTTC.

The chain carries TRBV12-3 or TRBV12-4 and TRBJ1-5; D gene ambiguous. V was cut by 6 bases and J by 4 bases, with 16 bases left in between. The CDR3 sequence is 15 residues long. CDR3 sequence (DNA): TGTGCCAGCAGCCCCCCGGGAGTAGGGAATCAGCCCCAGCATTTT. Translated, it gives CASSPPGVGNQPQHF.

The chain combines TRBV19 with TRBJ2-1, with 7 bases identical to TRBD1. CDR3 length: 13 residues. J gave up 4 bases and V 3 bases, and 0 bases lay outside the gene matches. Germline-derived CDR1 and CDR2 are LNHDA and SQIVND (reference sequence). CDR3 nucleotides: TGTGCCAGTAGTATGGGACAGTACAATGAGCAGTTCTTC. Translation: CASSMGQYNEQFF.

V is TRBV20-1 and J is TRBJ2-7, with TRBD1 matching over 10 bases. The CDR3 totals 17 residues. Looked up from germline, CDR1 is DFQATT and CDR2 is SNEGSKA (reference sequence). The V segment lost 1 base and the J segment 5 bases; nucleotides outside the gene matches: 14. The CDR3 region is CSARVSLAGTGANEQYF. The CDR3 region has the DNA TGCAGTGCTAGAGTGAGTTTGGCCGGGACAGGGGCCAACGAGCAGTACTTC.

The chain carries TRBV27 and TRBJ2-7; TRBD1 matches at 12 bases. The CDR3 extends over 14 amino acids. J gave up 5 bases and V 3 bases, and 2 bases lay outside the gene matches. Germline V gives CDR1 MNHEY, CDR2 SMNVEV (reference sequence). The CDR3 DNA is TGTGCCAGCAGTTTCGGGACAGGGGGCCACGAGCAGTACTTC. It translates to CASSFGTGGHEQYF.

The chain is built from TRBV5-4 and TRBJ2-2; TRBD2 aligns across 13 bases. The CDR3 is made up of 15 amino acids. Germline V gene lookup returns CDR1 SGHNT and CDR2 YYREEE (reference sequence). Unmatched junction bases numbered 3, after V lost 4 bases and J lost 6 bases. The CDR3 region is CASSPGLAGPGELFF. CDR3 DNA: TGTGCCAGCAGCCCGGGACTAGCGGGACCCGGGGAGCTGTTTTTT.

This chain connects TRBV7-9 to TRBJ2-5; possibly TRBD2 for D (6 bases). V lost 8 bases and J 4 bases, leaving 14 bases between the germline ends. In germline, CDR1 is SEHNR, CDR2 FQNEAQ (reference sequence). The CDR3 consists of 13 residues. DNA of the CDR3: TGTGCCAGCCGAGCGGCGGGGCCAGAGACCCAGTACTTC. Translated: CASRAAGPETQYF.

The genes are TRBV4-1 and TRBJ2-1; TRBD2 matches at 9 bases. V trimming: 1 base; J trimming: 2 bases; junction bases outside the gene matches: 12. This CDR3 is built from 19 residues. Germline-derived CDR1 and CDR2 are MGHRA and YSYEKL. CDR3: CASSQAPGGASGAYNEQFF. For the CDR3, the DNA is TGCGCCAGCAGCCAAGCCCCGGGGGGGGCTAGCGGGGCCTACAATGAGCAGTTCTTC.

This chain joins TRBV23-1 and TRBJ1-4; no definite D call. TRBV23-1 is an ORF for which the function is uncertain. The CDR3 has 18 residues. Trimming took off 4 bases at V and 1 base at J, with 19 bases between the two ends. Here the CDR3 reads CASSRLVRNEVTNEKLFF. In DNA form, the CDR3 reads TGCGCCAGCAGTCGATTGGTCCGAAACGAAGTAACTAATGAAAAACTGTTTTTT.

This clonotype was detected only once. The chain uses TRBV7-9 and TRBJ2-3; TRBD1 agrees at 7 bases. V was pared by 1 base and J by 7 bases, with 8 bases of the junction left unmatched. The V gene's germline CDR1 is SEHNR and CDR2 FQNEAQ (reference sequence). The length of the CDR3 is 15 residues. In DNA, the CDR3 is TGTGCCAGCAGCTTAGGAGCCAGGGGGAAGTATACGCAGTATTTT. This encodes CASSLGARGKYTQYF.

J is TRBJ1-2 and V is TRBV29-1, with D unclear. CDR1 and CDR2 from the germline V gene are SQVTM and ANQGSEA. This CDR3 is 12 amino acids long. Trimming removed 3 bases from V and 1 base from J, with 6 bases in between. The CDR3 nucleotides are TGCAGCGTTGACAGCCATAACTATGGCTACACCTTC. Protein: CSVDSHNYGYTF.

The V call is TRBV3-1, the J call TRBJ1-2; unclear D gene. The V end was cut by 0 bases, the J end by 0 bases, with 14 bases between. The V gene's germline CDR1 is LGHDT and CDR2 YNNKEL (reference sequence). There are 17 residues in the CDR3. The DNA of the CDR3 is TGTGCCAGCAGCCAAGAGTATGCCACGCAGACTAACTATGGCTACACCTTC. Its protein is CASSQEYATQTNYGYTF.